Listed here are 15 T cell receptor beta chains from one sample, sequenced in a study of blood T cell repertoires in COVID-19. Method: immunoSEQ multiplex PCR; TCRdb's copy keeps in-frame clones and lacks some. The sample lists over 150,000 clones; around 84% were seen once. The sequenced material came from peripheral blood. These TCRs come from a woman aged 55-70 years with COVID-19, enrolled during active disease.

This chain connects TRBV19 to TRBJ2-5; 10 bases are shared with TRBD1. In germline, CDR1 is LNHDA, CDR2 SQIVND (reference sequence). The V segment lost 4 bases and the J segment 4 bases; nucleotides outside the gene matches: 9. There are 16 residues in the CDR3. The CDR3 spells CASSNWRQGAGETQYF. The CDR3 coding sequence is TGTGCCAGTAGTAATTGGCGACAGGGGGCTGGAGAGACCCAGTACTTC.

The chain joins TRBV5-1 to TRBJ2-1, with 13 bases fitting TRBD2. Unmatched junction bases numbered 9, after V lost 9 bases and J lost 0 bases. CDR3 length: 17 residues. Germline lookup yields CDR1 SGHRS and CDR2 YFSETQ. CDR3 amino acids: CATGTSGTSFSYNEQFF. The CDR3 nucleotides are TGCGCCACCGGGACTAGCGGGACCTCCTTCTCCTACAATGAGCAGTTCTTC. Full variable domain (rest looked up from reference TRBV5-1 and TRBJ2-1): KAGVTQTPRYLIKTRGQQVTLSCSPISGHRSVSWYQQTPGQGLQFLFEYFSETQRNKGNFPGRFSGRQFSNSRSEMNVSTLELGDSALYLCATGTSGTSFSYNEQFFGPGTRLTVL.

V gene TRBV20-1 combines with J gene TRBJ1-1; 7 nucleotides match TRBD1. The V and J ends lost 3 bases and 2 bases, in that order; junction bases with no gene match: 15. Germline CDR1 DFQATT, CDR2 SNEGSKA (reference sequence). CDR3 size: 17 residues. CDR3 protein: CSASPYTGARPNTEAFF. CDR3 DNA: TGCAGTGCTAGTCCTTACACAGGGGCGCGTCCAAACACTGAAGCTTTCTTT.

The V gene is TRBV18, the J gene TRBJ1-1; tentatively, D is TRBD1 (5 bases). Trimming pared 4 bases from V and 1 base from J, leaving 10 bases between. This CDR3 region has 14 residues. Per germline, CDR1 KGHSH and CDR2 LQKENI. CDR3 loop: CASSHDRKNTEAFF. The CDR3 DNA reads TGTGCCAGCTCACACGACAGAAAGAACACTGAAGCTTTCTTT.

The chain carries TRBV29-1 and TRBJ1-1, with a weak D call TRBD1 (5 bases). Germline V gives CDR1 SQVTM, CDR2 ANQGSEA. V was clipped by 1 base and J by 4 bases, with 13 bases between them. The CDR3 loop spans 14 amino acids. CDR3 in DNA: TGCAGCGTTGAAGGTCCAGGGTATTTCACTGAAGCTTTCTTT. Translated, it gives CSVEGPGYFTEAFF.

This clone came up once. J is TRBJ1-3 and V is TRBV3-1 (or the pseudogene TRBV3-2); possibly TRBD1 for D (5 bases). Trimming pared 0 bases from V and 4 bases from J, leaving 13 bases between. The CDR3 has 16 residues. Germline values: CDR1 LGHDT, CDR2 YNNKEL (reference sequence). The CDR3 reads CASSQEGGSPGNTIYF. CDR3 DNA sequence: TGTGCCAGCAGCCAAGAGGGGGGGAGTCCAGGAAACACCATATATTTT.

The chain joins TRBV6-5 to TRBJ1-1, with D maybe TRBD1 (6 bases). V dropped 4 bases and J dropped 5 bases, with 17 bases sitting between them. Germline CDR1 and CDR2: MNHEY and SVGAGI. The CDR3 consists of 15 residues. The CDR3 region has the DNA TGTGCCAGCAGTTCCCAGACAGGAAGGGGGACTGAAGCTTTCTTT. It codes for CASSSQTGRGTEAFF.

V usage is TRBV19 and J usage is TRBJ1-5, with no clear D. V dropped 1 base and J dropped 4 bases, with 11 bases sitting between them. CDR3 length: 15 amino acids. The germline CDR1 and CDR2 sequences are LNHDA and SQIVND (reference sequence). CDR3 residues: CASSIVGPLNQPQHF. DNA for the CDR3: TGTGCCAGTAGTATAGTCGGTCCCCTTAATCAGCCCCAGCATTTT.

The J gene is TRBJ1-6, the V gene TRBV6-5; 10 bases map to TRBD1. Germline CDR1 and CDR2: MNHEY and SVGAGI. The CDR3 is made up of 15 amino acids. Trimming took 0 bases from V and 7 from J; bases not matched to a gene: 0. CDR3 DNA: TGTGCCAGCAGTTACTCGGGACAGGGGAATTCACCCCTCCACTTT. It specifies CASSYSGQGNSPLHF.

The chain couples TRBV5-1 to TRBJ2-5; 9 nucleotides align to TRBD2. Trimming removed 3 bases from V and 1 base from J; junction bases left unmatched: 4. CDR3 length equals 15 residues. Germline V gene data show CDR1 as SGHRS and CDR2 as YFSETQ. The CDR3 coding sequence is TGCGCCAGCAGCTCTAGCGGGGTATTCCAAGAGACCCAGTACTTC. Its translation: CASSSSGVFQETQYF. Full variable domain (missing parts from reference TRBV5-1 and TRBJ2-5): KAGVTQTPRYLIKTRGQQVTLSCSPISGHRSVSWYQQTPGQGLQFLFEYFSETQRNKGNFPGRFSGRQFSNSRSEMNVSTLELGDSALYLCASSSSGVFQETQYFGPGTRLLVL.

V gene TRBV6-6 combines with J gene TRBJ1-2, with 7 bases identical to TRBD1. The trim removed 2 bases at V and 4 bases at J, leaving 7 bases unmatched. This CDR3 has 15 residues. Per the germline V gene, CDR1 is MNHNY and CDR2 is SVGAGI (reference sequence). Here the CDR3 DNA reads TGTGCCAGCAGTTACGGCGGGGCAGGGGGCTATGGCTACACCTTC. It is translated as CASSYGGAGGYGYTF.

The chain is built from TRBV18 and TRBJ1-6; D call uncertain. Between the trimmed V and J ends, which lost 2 bases and 5 bases, there was a span of 10 bases. Germline V gene lookup returns CDR1 KGHSH and CDR2 LQKENI. The CDR3 is made up of 15 amino acids. The CDR3 loop reads CASSPTPGNNSPLHF. In DNA, the CDR3 is TGTGCCAGCTCACCAACGCCAGGAAATAATTCACCCCTCCACTTT. Using reference TRBV18 and TRBJ1-6 for the parts outside the CDR3, the full variable domain is NAGVMQNPRHLVRRRGQEARLRCSPMKGHSHVYWYRQLPEEGLKFMVYLQKENIIDESGMPKERFSAEFPKEGPSILRIQQVVRGDSAAYFCASSPTPGNNSPLHFGNGTRLTVT.

This clone was seen many times. This CDR3 is also generated by other DNA sequences in the sample. This chain joins TRBV5-1 and TRBJ2-1; TRBD2 matches at 7 bases. V lost 6 bases and J lost 2; bases outside the gene matches: 5. The CDR3 covers 14 residues. Germline CDR1 SGHRS, CDR2 YFSETQ. The CDR3 sequence is CASKSGGTYNEQFF. The CDR3 DNA reads as TGCGCCAGCAAGTCCGGGGGGACCTACAATGAGCAGTTCTTC.

A remark on this clone: The same CDR3 can be traced to other DNA sequences in this sample. The chain combines TRBV2 with TRBJ1-1; the D gene is possibly TRBD1 (6 bases). The CDR3 contains 12 residues. Trimming removed 7 bases at V and 4 bases at J, with 10 bases between. Germline CDR1 and CDR2: SNHLY and FYNNEI. CDR3 sequence: CASKVRGTEAFF. Written as DNA, the CDR3 is TGTGCCAGCAAAGTCAGGGGCACTGAAGCTTTCTTT.

This clone was seen a handful of times. The gene calls are TRBV4-1 and TRBJ2-1, with D hard to call. Looked up from germline, CDR1 is MGHRA and CDR2 is YSYEKL. The CDR3 consists of 13 residues. V lost 2 bases to trimming and J lost 5 bases, with 7 bases between them. The CDR3 DNA sequence: TGCGCCAGCAGCCAAATCTCTAACAATGAGCAGTTCTTC. It encodes CASSQISNNEQFF.